Sample share makes the clone carrying this T cell receptor beta chain medium-sized (0.01 to 0.1%). Its antigen is as yet unknown. Tregs were sorted as CD4+CD25+CD127-/low cells. Study-wide results and limits: Under 2.2% of tumor Treg sequences matched blood Tregs or memory cells.

Amplification of TRBV12-4/TRBJ1-2 clonotypes used adaptor-ligated barcode primers. Via MiXCR, TCRdb re-called the multiplex PCR reads, giving one row per CDR3 protein. The table has just under 2,500 distinct CDR3 sequences, around 2.4% seen once; the top ten hold roughly 10%. V lost 3 bases, J lost 3 bases, and 8 bases lay in between. The CDR3 consists of 13 residues. The sequenced material came from tumor-infiltrating Tregs sorted from the breast tumor. This receptor was obtained from a female donor with breast cancer. V usage is TRBV12-3 or TRBV12-4 and J usage is TRBJ1-2; no definite D call. The CDR3 is CASSFRSDYGYTF. The CDR3 DNA follows: TGTGCCAGCAGTTTTAGGTCGGACTATGGCTACACCTTC.